Included here is one T cell receptor beta chain sequence, with context. The antigen is unknown. This sample is drawn from a study of CD8+ T cells in alopecia areata. Turning to the study itself: Using the percentage of affected scalp area, treated patients' severity was scored. Broader study findings: Tofacitinib significantly lowered scalp clonality and expanded CD8+ clones among the top 100.

The CDR3 runs to 15 residues. Deletions cut 0 bases from V and 1 base from J, with 9 bases between. Germline values: CDR1 SGHNT, CDR2 YENEEA. Treatment: oral pan-JAK inhibitor, 5-10 mg twice daily. Alopecia areata patients had lesional scalp punch biopsies and peripheral blood taken from them. Sorting of CD4+ and CD8+ T cells was performed on PBMCs. Sequencing templates came from extracted RNA that was reverse transcribed into cDNA. Measured with immunoSEQ multiplex PCR; TCRdb has only the in-frame clones, and not every one. The profile shows roughly 200,000 clones, roughly two fifths of them singletons.

The rearrangement links TRBV11-3 to TRBJ1-1; D is possibly TRBD1 (5 bases). This specimen consisted of CD4+ T cells sorted from blood, obtained between weeks 30 and 35, from a patient treated with tofacitinib. The source of this sequence is a human donor with alopecia areata. The CDR3: CASSLDGGSNTEAFF. The CDR3 coding sequence is TGTGCCAGCAGCTTAGATGGGGGGTCGAACACTGAAGCTTTCTTT.